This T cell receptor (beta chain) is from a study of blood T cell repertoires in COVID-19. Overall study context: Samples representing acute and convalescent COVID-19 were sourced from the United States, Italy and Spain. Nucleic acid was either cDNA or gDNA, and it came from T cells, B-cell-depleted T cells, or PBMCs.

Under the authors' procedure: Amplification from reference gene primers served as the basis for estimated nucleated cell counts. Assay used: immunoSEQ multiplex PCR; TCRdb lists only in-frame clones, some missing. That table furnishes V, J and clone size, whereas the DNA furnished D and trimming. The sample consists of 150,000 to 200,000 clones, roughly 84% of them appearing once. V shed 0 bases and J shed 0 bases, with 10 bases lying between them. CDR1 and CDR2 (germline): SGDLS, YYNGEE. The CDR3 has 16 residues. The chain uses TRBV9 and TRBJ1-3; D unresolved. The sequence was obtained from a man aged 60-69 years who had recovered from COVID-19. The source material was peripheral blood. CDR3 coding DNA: TGTGCCAGCAGCGTAGGAGGTGGCTTCTCTGGAAACACCATATATTTT. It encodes CASSVGGGFSGNTIYF.